The 28 T cell receptor beta chains given below trace back to one sample, sequenced in a study of cytomegalovirus exposure and HLA in healthy donors. Primers for the PCR totalled 60 Vbeta and 13 Jbeta. Using immunoSEQ multiplex PCR, the repertoire was profiled, and TCRdb retains in-frame clones only, with some absent. The table lists some 120,000 clones, about four fifths of them singletons. The sequencing sample was made of PBMCs. Receptors originate from a woman between 50 and 59 years old in good health and CMV-seropositive.

This clone was seen a handful of times. J is TRBJ2-1 and V is TRBV29-1; 8 positions agree with TRBD2. CDR1 and CDR2 from the germline V gene are SQVTM and ANQGSEA. V gave up 3 bases and J gave up 10 bases; unmatched junction bases: 5. The CDR3 is 12 amino acids. CDR3 protein: CSVEGLAGEQFF. CDR3 bases: TGCAGCGTTGAGGGCCTAGCGGGCGAGCAGTTCTTC.

The chain has TRBV28 and TRBJ2-7; no definite D call. Trimming took 3 bases from V and 2 from J, leaving 14 bases between them. The CDR3 spans 15 residues. Looked up from germline, CDR1 is MDHEN and CDR2 is SYDVKM. The CDR3 here is CASSLFATGTYEQYF. Written as DNA, the CDR3 is TGTGCCAGCAGTTTGTTTGCAACCGGTACCTACGAGCAGTACTTC.

This chain joins TRBV6-1 and TRBJ2-5; no definite D call. Germline V gene data show CDR1 as MNHNS and CDR2 as SASEGT. CDR3 length: 15 residues. With 1 base removed from V and 0 bases from J, the gap between germline ends came to 9 bases. DNA of the CDR3: TGTGCCAGCAGTGAAGGAGTGCCCAACCAAGAGACCCAGTACTTC. This gives the protein CASSEGVPNQETQYF.

The chain has TRBV28 and TRBJ1-5, with TRBD1 as a possible D gene (5 bases). V was pared by 3 bases and J by 6 bases, with 12 bases between. This CDR3 has 14 residues. Per the germline V gene, CDR1 is MDHEN and CDR2 is SYDVKM. The chain's CDR3 is CASSFEIGGQPQHF. Here the CDR3 DNA reads TGTGCCAGCAGTTTTGAAATCGGGGGTCAGCCCCAGCATTTT. Looking up the rest from reference TRBV28 and TRBJ1-5 gives the full variable domain: DVKVTQSSRYLVKRTGEKVFLECVQDMDHENMFWYRQDPGLGLRLIYFSYDVKMKEKGDIPEGYSVSREKKERFSLILESASTNQTSMYLCASSFEIGGQPQHFGDGTRLSIL.

This clone was counted a few times. The chain recombines TRBV7-9 with TRBJ2-7; possibly TRBD2 for D (5 bases). Trimming removed 3 bases from V and 10 bases from J, with 16 bases in between. CDR3 length: 13 amino acids. Germline CDR1 is SEHNR and CDR2 is FQNEAQ (reference sequence). DNA of the CDR3: TGTGCCAGCAGCTTGAGCGGTGTTGATATACAGTACTTC. Its translation is CASSLSGVDIQYF.

V is TRBV6-5 and J is TRBJ2-7; the D gene is possibly TRBD1 (6 bases). Per germline, CDR1 MNHEY and CDR2 SVGAGI. Trimming stripped 0 bases from V and 2 bases from J, with 11 bases between. This CDR3 is 15 amino acids long. The CDR3 region is CASSYSSGAPYEQYF. CDR3 nucleotide sequence: TGTGCCAGCAGTTACTCGTCAGGGGCGCCCTACGAGCAGTACTTC.

This chain joins TRBV5-1 and TRBJ1-6; D remains unclear. The CDR3 extends over 15 amino acids. Germline-derived CDR1 and CDR2 are SGHRS and YFSETQ. The ends were cut back, 1 base at V and 7 bases at J, with 12 bases in the middle. CDR3 coding DNA: TGCGCCAGCAGCTTGTGGACTTTAGGGAATTCACCCCTCCACTTT. It specifies CASSLWTLGNSPLHF. The complete variable domain, with remaining parts taken from reference TRBV5-1 and TRBJ1-6, reads KAGVTQTPRYLIKTRGQQVTLSCSPISGHRSVSWYQQTPGQGLQFLFEYFSETQRNKGNFPGRFSGRQFSNSRSEMNVSTLELGDSALYLCASSLWTLGNSPLHFGNGTRLTVT.

The chain employs TRBV15 and TRBJ2-7; TRBD2 matches 8 bases. The V gene's germline CDR1 is LNHNV and CDR2 YYDKDF (reference sequence). This CDR3 comprises 15 residues. J was trimmed by 0 bases and V by 6 bases; bases with no gene match: 7. CDR3 nucleotides: TGTGCCACCAGAGGCGGGGGGTTCTCCTCCTACGAGCAGTACTTC. It codes for CATRGGGFSSYEQYF.

The chain links TRBV5-8 to TRBJ1-2; D unclear. CDR3 length: 16 residues. V lost 0 bases, J lost 4 bases, and 16 bases lay in between. CDR1 is SGHTS and CDR2 is YDEGEE in the germline V gene. The CDR3 here is CASSLGGSRRPYGYTF. CDR3 bases: TGTGCCAGCAGCTTGGGTGGGTCCAGGAGGCCCTATGGCTACACCTTC.

The genes are TRBV5-1 and TRBJ2-5; the D is unclear. Germline lookup yields CDR1 SGHRS and CDR2 YFSETQ. CDR3 length equals 12 residues. Between the trimmed V and J ends, which lost 0 bases and 4 bases, there was a span of 4 bases. Here the CDR3 reads CASSLARETQYF. Written as DNA, the CDR3 is TGCGCCAGCAGCTTGGCCCGAGAGACCCAGTACTTC.

This clone was seen more than once but under ten times. The chain has TRBV7-3 and TRBJ1-1, with unresolved D. Germline CDR1 SGHTA, CDR2 FQGTGA. The CDR3 runs 13 residues. Trimming took off 1 base at V and 1 base at J, with 4 bases between the two ends. This CDR3 reads CASSLSANTEAFF. Here the CDR3 DNA reads TGTGCCAGCAGCTTAAGCGCGAACACTGAAGCTTTCTTT.

This chain links TRBV19 with TRBJ2-1; 8 bases fit TRBD2. Germline CDR1 reads LNHDA; CDR2 reads SQIVND (reference sequence). The CDR3 runs to 14 residues. The V gene end was trimmed by 5 bases and the J gene end by 8 bases; junction bases not matched to a gene: 8. The CDR3 loop is CASSVGLDRDEQFF. The DNA of the CDR3 is TGTGCCAGTAGTGTGGGACTAGATCGTGATGAGCAGTTCTTC.

The CDR3 spells CASSIERRGMAEAFF. Written as DNA, the CDR3 is TGTGCCAGTAGTATAGAGAGGAGGGGTATGGCTGAAGCTTTCTTT. The rearrangement links TRBV19 to TRBJ1-1, with a weak D call TRBD1 (5 bases). The CDR3 is 15 residues long. CDR1 and CDR2 from the germline V gene are LNHDA and SQIVND (reference sequence). Trimming stripped 0 bases from V and 6 bases from J, with 14 bases between.

The chain employs TRBV6-1 and TRBJ2-2; D may be TRBD2 (6 bases). V gave up 8 bases and J gave up 7 bases, with 14 bases separating them. The CDR3 runs 13 residues. Germline loops: CDR1 MNHNS, CDR2 SASEGT. CDR3 protein: CASVLAGGGELFF. The CDR3 DNA follows: TGTGCCAGCGTATTGGCCGGGGGCGGGGAGCTGTTTTTT.

As for this clone: One junction end disagrees with the germline gene, perhaps due to a read error. The V and J genes are TRBV4-1 and TRBJ2-1; TRBD1 might be the D (6 bases). In germline, CDR1 is MGHRA, CDR2 YSYEKL. This CDR3 has 14 residues. Here the CDR3 DNA reads TGCGCCAGCAGCCCGGGACACCTTAACAATGAGCAATTCTTC. It is translated as CASSPGHLNNEQFF.

J is TRBJ2-2 and V is TRBV6-1; no clear D. CDR3 length equals 13 residues. Trimming took off 4 bases at V and 4 bases at J, with 7 bases between the two ends. CDR1 and CDR2 from the germline V gene are MNHNS and SASEGT. Here the CDR3 DNA reads TGTGCCAGCAGTGGGTACTTCACCGGGGAGCTGTTTTTT. Protein product: CASSGYFTGELFF.

V is TRBV10-3 and J is TRBJ2-2; 7 bases fit TRBD1. The CDR3 has 13 residues. The J segment lost 6 bases and the V segment lost 5 bases, leaving 3 bases of the junction unmatched. Germline values: CDR1 ENHRY, CDR2 SYGVKD. CDR3 protein: CAISRQGPGELFF. In nucleotides, the CDR3 is TGTGCCATCAGTCGACAGGGTCCCGGGGAGCTGTTTTTT.

As DNA, the CDR3 is TGTGCCAGCAGTGATTCGACTAGCGGGGGGAAGACCCAGTACTTC. Translation gives CASSDSTSGGKTQYF. V usage is TRBV2 and J usage is TRBJ2-5; 13 bases fit TRBD2. V shed 3 bases, J shed 6 bases, and the junction held 4 bases outside the gene matches. Germline V lookup: CDR1 SNHLY, CDR2 FYNNEI. The CDR3 covers 15 residues.

The chain has TRBV4-2 and TRBJ2-7, with D tentatively TRBD2 (5 bases). V was shortened by 0 bases and J by 1 base, with 10 bases between the two germline ends. Germline values: CDR1 LGHNA, CDR2 YNFKEQ. CDR3 length: 15 amino acids. Written as DNA, the CDR3 is TGTGCCAGCAGCCAAGAGTCTAGCTGGTCCTACGAGCAGTACTTC. This codes for CASSQESSWSYEQYF.

This clone was picked up a small number of times. The CDR3 DNA reads as TGCAGCGTTATCTTAGCGGGTCCGGGGCATAATGAGCAGTTCTTC. Translating gives CSVILAGPGHNEQFF. The gene calls are TRBV29-1 and TRBJ2-1; 7 positions match TRBD2. V shed 5 bases, J shed 7 bases, and the junction held 14 bases outside the gene matches. CDR1 is SQVTM, CDR2 ANQGSEA, per germline. The CDR3 consists of 15 residues.

V usage is TRBV6-1 and J usage is TRBJ2-7, with TRBD1 identical over 8 bases. The CDR3 covers 15 residues. Trimming at V came to 5 bases and at J to 2 bases, leaving 8 bases not matched to a gene. From germline, CDR1 is MNHNS and CDR2 SASEGT. The CDR3 region has the DNA TGTGCCAGCAGTCGTGACAGGGGTGTTCCCTACGAGCAGTACTTC. Translation: CASSRDRGVPYEQYF.

The chain links TRBV27 to TRBJ1-6, with no clear D. With 1 base removed from V and 7 bases from J, the gap between germline ends came to 14 bases. CDR1 is MNHEY, CDR2 SMNVEV, per germline (reference sequence). The CDR3 has 16 residues. The CDR3 bases are TGTGCCAGCAGTTTATTAATGGGCAGGCAGAATTCACCCCTCCACTTT. This sequence encodes CASSLLMGRQNSPLHF.

V and J are TRBV19 and TRBJ1-2, with 7 positions matching TRBD1. The V gene end was trimmed by 6 bases and the J gene end by 8 bases; junction bases not matched to a gene: 9. The CDR3 contains 13 residues. CDR1 and CDR2 from the germline V gene are LNHDA and SQIVND (reference sequence). In DNA, the CDR3 is TGTGCCAGTAGCCCCCAGGGGGAGGAAGGCTACACCTTC. The encoded protein is CASSPQGEEGYTF.

This clone was observed a handful of times. This chain joins TRBV5-6 and TRBJ1-5; D may be TRBD1 (6 bases). In germline, CDR1 is SGHDT, CDR2 YYEEEE. CDR3 length: 12 amino acids. Trimming cost V 2 bases and J 8 bases, with 8 bases left between them. The CDR3 protein is CASSFRGKPQHF. The CDR3 DNA reads as TGTGCCAGCAGCTTCAGGGGAAAGCCCCAGCATTTT.

To note about this clone: Different DNA sequences within this sample yield the same CDR3. The chain couples TRBV5-1 to TRBJ2-5, with 7 bases lining up with TRBD1. From germline, CDR1 is SGHRS and CDR2 YFSETQ. V was pared by 4 bases and J by 3 bases, with 6 bases of the junction left unmatched. The CDR3 contains 14 residues. CDR3 nucleotide sequence: TGCGCCAGCAGCCCGGGGACAGCAAAAGAGACCCAGTACTTC. This sequence encodes CASSPGTAKETQYF.

This clone was detected only a few times. This rearrangement joins TRBV2 to TRBJ1-1, with no clear D. Trimming cost V 4 bases and J 0 bases, with 9 bases left between them. The CDR3 runs to 14 residues. Per germline, CDR1 SNHLY and CDR2 FYNNEI. The CDR3 DNA sequence: TGTGCCAGCAGTGGGCCCGCCATGAACACTGAAGCTTTCTTT. Amino acid sequence: CASSGPAMNTEAFF.

The chain couples TRBV4-3 to TRBJ1-2; 8 bases agree with TRBD1. Germline V gene data show CDR1 as LGHNA and CDR2 as YSLEER. The CDR3 totals 15 residues. V shed 1 base, J shed 2 bases, and the junction held 3 bases outside the gene matches. CDR3 DNA: TGCGCCAGCAGCCAAGGGACAGGGAGAAACTATGGCTACACCTTC. Translated: CASSQGTGRNYGYTF.

CDR3 in amino acids: CASSSTSAGGELFF. The DNA of the CDR3 is TGTGCCAGCAGCTCCACTTCCGCTGGCGGGGAGCTGTTTTTT. J is TRBJ2-2 and V is TRBV7-8; no reliable D call. Germline loops: CDR1 SGHVS, CDR2 FQNEAQ. CDR3 length: 14 amino acids. V was pared by 4 bases and J by 7 bases, with 13 bases between.